This TCR beta chain was captured by sequencing in a study of shared clonotypes between healthy human individuals. Trimming left V 0 bases short and J 4 bases short, with 10 bases between. Germline lookup yields CDR1 SGHTA and CDR2 FQGTGA. This CDR3 has 15 residues. Here immunoSEQ multiplex PCR was the method, and the copy in TCRdb shows in-frame clones only, minus some. The table shows approximately 1.5 million clones, with about 98.5% occurring only once. The J gene is TRBJ2-1, the V gene TRBV7-3, with D maybe TRBD2 (5 bases). The clonotype originates from a man aged 30 to 45 in good health. The specimen was naive CD4+ T cells sorted from blood. As for subset: CD45RA+ positively selected. CDR3 coding DNA: TGTGCCAGCAGCTTAACGTCCGGGGTATACAATGAGCAGTTCTTC. This gives the protein CASSLTSGVYNEQFF.